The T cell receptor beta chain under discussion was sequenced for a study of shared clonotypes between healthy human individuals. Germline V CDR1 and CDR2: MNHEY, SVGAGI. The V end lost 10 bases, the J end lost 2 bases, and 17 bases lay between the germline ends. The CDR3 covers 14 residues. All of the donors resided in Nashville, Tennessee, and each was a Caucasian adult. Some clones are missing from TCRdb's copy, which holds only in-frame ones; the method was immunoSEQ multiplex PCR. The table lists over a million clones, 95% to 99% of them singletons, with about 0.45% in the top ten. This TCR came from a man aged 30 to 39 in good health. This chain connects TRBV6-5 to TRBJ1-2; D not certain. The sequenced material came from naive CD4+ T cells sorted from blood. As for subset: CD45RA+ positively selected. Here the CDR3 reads CATRRRGWNYGYTF. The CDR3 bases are TGTGCCACCAGGAGGCGGGGTTGGAACTATGGCTACACCTTC.